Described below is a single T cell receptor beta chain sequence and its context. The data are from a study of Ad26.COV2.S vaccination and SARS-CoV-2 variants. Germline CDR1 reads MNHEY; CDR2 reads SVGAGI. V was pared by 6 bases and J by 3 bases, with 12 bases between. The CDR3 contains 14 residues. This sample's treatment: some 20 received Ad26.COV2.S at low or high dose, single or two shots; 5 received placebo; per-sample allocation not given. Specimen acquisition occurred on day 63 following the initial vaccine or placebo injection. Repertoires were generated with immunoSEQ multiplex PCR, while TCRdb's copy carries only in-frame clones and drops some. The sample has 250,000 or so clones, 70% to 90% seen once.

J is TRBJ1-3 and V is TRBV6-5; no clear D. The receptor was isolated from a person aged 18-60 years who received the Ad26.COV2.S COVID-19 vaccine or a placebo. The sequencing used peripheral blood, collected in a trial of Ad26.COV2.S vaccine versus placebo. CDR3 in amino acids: CASRRDGGGNTIYF. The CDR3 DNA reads TGTGCCAGCAGACGAGACGGAGGTGGAAACACCATATATTTT.